The following is a TCR beta chain sequence with its context. The sample originates from a study of blood T cell repertoires in COVID-19. About the study: Acute and convalescent COVID-19 specimens originated in the United States, Italy and Spain. Sources were T cells, B-cell-depleted T cells, or PBMCs; the material itself was cDNA or gDNA.

The CDR3 covers 9 residues. V lost 7 bases to trimming and J lost 7 bases, with 5 bases between them. Germline CDR1 GTSNPN, CDR2 SVGIG (reference sequence). Study processing details: For nucleated cells, counts were estimated from reference gene primer amplification. TCRdb's copy holds only in-frame clones and misses some; the assay was immunoSEQ multiplex PCR. V and J calls and clone size come straight from that table; D and trimming were deduced from the DNA. Of 95,000 to 100,000 clones listed, 70% to 90% are singletons. Specimen: peripheral blood. This receptor was obtained from a woman in her 30s with acute or convalescent COVID-19. This chain connects TRBV30 to TRBJ1-5; D gene uncertain. CDR3 DNA: TGTGCCTCGCGCCAGCCCCAGCATTTT. This gives the protein CASRQPQHF.